A selection of T cell receptor beta chains follows, all from one sample in a study of neurological immune-mediated disorders. From the 5' RACE reads, TCRdb called clonotypes with MiXCR, one entry per CDR3 protein. The table records approximately 130,000 distinct CDR3 sequences, more than 2.5% of them present only once. The sample taken for sequencing was PBMCs. The receptors come from a young woman with multiple sclerosis. CDR3s include the opening cysteine and the closing phenylalanine or tryptophan. A D gene is named only where the DNA matches it firmly. Rows may omit the clone size; those that give it use once, few, many or a size class.

j_call d_call v_call clone_size cdr3_nt cdr3_aa
TRBJ1-5 TRBD1 TRBV5-5 many TGTGCCAGCAGCGCCGGGACAGGGGGCACTGGGCGTCAGAATCAGCCCCAGCATTTT CASSAGTGGTGRQNQPQHF
TRBJ2-7 - TRBV3-1 many TGTGCCAGCAGCCAAGATGTGGGGTACTCCTCCTACGAGCAGTACTTC CASSQDVGYSSYEQYF
TRBJ1-1 - TRBV20-1 many TGCCTTACTTCGGGGGAGGTTGGAGCTTTCTTT CLTSGEVGAFF
TRBJ2-3 - TRBV2 many TGTGCCAGCAGTGAAGCGCTTTTTCAATACACAGGCACAGATACGCAGTATTTT CASSEALFQYTGTDTQYF
TRBJ2-3 - TRBV4-3 many TGCGCCAGCAGCCAAGATCCGCCCGGGGGCGCAGATACGCAGTATTTT CASSQDPPGGADTQYF
TRBJ2-7 - TRBV5-1 many TGCGCCAGCAGCCCAGATTCAGGGGTTGAGCAGTACTTC CASSPDSGVEQYF
TRBJ2-7 TRBD1 TRBV6-5 many TGTGCCAGCAGCTTCGGACAGGGGGCCATCTCCTACGAGCAGTACTTC CASSFGQGAISYEQYF
TRBJ2-3 - TRBV20-1 many TGCAGTGCTAGCGGATGGGGAACTAGCCGGAAGACGCAGTATTTT CSASGWGTSRKTQYF
TRBJ1-5 - TRBV20-1 many TGCAGTGCTAGAGATCAGGTACCCAGCAATCAGCCCCAGCATTTT CSARDQVPSNQPQHF
TRBJ1-6 - TRBV10-3 few TGTGCCATCAGTGAGTCCGGGGACCGCTCCTATAATTCAACCCTCAACTTT CAISESGDRSYNSTLNF
TRBJ2-4 TRBD2 TRBV7-2 many TGTGCCAGCAGCGCAACTAGCGTAATGGCCAAAAACATTCAGTACTTC CASSATSVMAKNIQYF
TRBJ1-1 TRBD1 TRBV7-9 - TGTGCCAGCAGCTACCGGACAGGGGGCTGGACTGAAGCTTTCTTT CASSYRTGGWTEAFF
TRBJ2-5 - TRBV5-8 many TGTGCCAGCAGCCGACAGCAAGAGACCCAGTACTTC CASSRQQETQYF
TRBJ2-3 TRBD1 TRBV20-1 many TGCAGTGCATCGGACAGGGTAGGCGATACGCAGTATTTT CSASDRVGDTQYF
TRBJ1-1 - TRBV19 many TGTGCCAGTAGTCAGGGGTACACTGAAGCTTTCTTT CASSQGYTEAFF
TRBJ2-1 TRBD2 TRBV20-1 many TGCAGTGCTAGAGACGGAGCGGGAGGGCCGGTACGGTGGTTCTTC CSARDGAGGPVRWFF
TRBJ2-1 TRBD1 TRBV6-2/TRBV6-3 many TGTGCCAGCTTCAGACAGGGCCGTTCGAGGTACAATGAGCAGTTCTTC CASFRQGRSRYNEQFF
TRBJ2-3 TRBD1 TRBV12-3/TRBV12-4 many TGTGCCAGCAGTCCGCCGGGACAGCTCACAGATACGCAGTATTTT CASSPPGQLTDTQYF
TRBJ2-1 TRBD1 TRBV20-1 many TGCAGTGCTTTCCGGGACAGTAACAATGAGCAGTTCTTC CSAFRDSNNEQFF
TRBJ1-1 - TRBV7-2 many TGTGCCAGCAACCAACAACAAGCTGAAGCTTTCTTT CASNQQQAEAFF
TRBJ2-1 - TRBV5-6 many TGTGCCAGCAGCTTGGACCTGGGGGAAACCTACAATGAGCAGTTCTTC CASSLDLGETYNEQFF
TRBJ2-7 TRBD1 TRBV5-1 many TGCGCCAGCAGCCCCGGGACAGGGGGAAACGAGCAGTACTTC CASSPGTGGNEQYF
TRBJ2-7 TRBD1 TRBV7-6 many TGTGCCAGCAGCTTAGCTCCGGGACAGAGCTCCTACGAGCAGTACTTC CASSLAPGQSSYEQYF
TRBJ2-7 TRBD1 TRBV5-6 many TGTGCCAGCAGCACAAGCCAGGGGACAGTCTACGAGCAGTACTTC CASSTSQGTVYEQYF
TRBJ2-3 - TRBV5-1 many TGCGCCAGCACTGGGCAGAGCTACACAGATACGCAGTATTTT CASTGQSYTDTQYF
TRBJ1-2 - TRBV10-3 many TGTGCCATCCAGGGGACTGGCGCTGGCTACACCTTC CAIQGTGAGYTF
TRBJ2-7 - TRBV29-1 - TGCAGCGTTGTGTCTGGAGGTCCAATCCACTACGAGCAGTACTTC CSVVSGGPIHYEQYF
TRBJ2-2 - TRBV27 many TGTGCCACAAGTGTTGCCGGGGAGCTGTTTTTT CATSVAGELFF